These T cell receptor beta chains were read from a single sample in a study of T cell responses to AZD1222 COVID-19 vaccine. Assay used: immunoSEQ multiplex PCR; TCRdb lists only in-frame clones, some missing. The data show 250,000 or so clones, with over 85% seen just once and 0.55% held by the top ten. The material sequenced was peripheral blood, taken on day 0 of AZD1222 vaccination. All receptors come from an adult in good health. The CDR3 runs from the conserved cysteine through the conserved F or W. A D gene is named only where the DNA matches it firmly. Where a row states a size, it is once, few, many or the class of an expanded clone; other rows omit it.

v_call	d_call	clone_size	j_call	cdr3_nt	cdr3_aa
TRBV25-1	-	-	TRBJ1-1	TGTGCCAGCAGTGAATCGGGTCAGGCTGAAGCTTTCTTT	CASSESGQAEAFF
TRBV5-1	TRBD1	-	TRBJ2-5	TGCGCCAGCAGCCAGGGACAGCCACAAGAGACCCAGTACTTC	CASSQGQPQETQYF
TRBV4-1	TRBD1	-	TRBJ1-2	TGCGCCAGCAGCCAGGGGACAGGGGGGAACTATGGCTACACCTTC	CASSQGTGGNYGYTF
TRBV19	-	-	TRBJ2-1	TGTGCCAGTAGACCCCAGGACCGACCAGGGAAGGAGCAGTTCTTC	CASRPQDRPGKEQFF
TRBV5-3	-	few	TRBJ1-6	TGTGCCAGAAGCTTCAATGAGGATTCACCCCTCCACTTT	CARSFNEDSPLHF
TRBV3-1/TRBV3-2	TRBD2	-	TRBJ2-5	TGTGCCAGCAGCCAAGAGGGACTAGCGGGAGCGCAGGAGACCCAGTACTTC	CASSQEGLAGAQETQYF
TRBV9	-	-	TRBJ1-1	TGTGCCAGCAGCGTCACAGGGACGAACACTGAAGCTTTCTTT	CASSVTGTNTEAFF
TRBV7-9	-	-	TRBJ1-1	TGTGCCAGCAGTCAGGAAGGGGCTGAAGCTTTCTTT	CASSQEGAEAFF
TRBV30	-	-	TRBJ1-1	TGTGCCTGGAGTGGACAAGGGAGAAACACTGAAGCTTTCTTT	CAWSGQGRNTEAFF
TRBV7-2	-	-	TRBJ2-7	TGTGCCAGCAGCCCAGTGGTCCAAACCTACGAGCAGTACTTC	CASSPVVQTYEQYF
TRBV19	-	-	TRBJ1-1	TGTGCCAGTAGTATTGAAGCGGACACTGAAGCTTTCTTT	CASSIEADTEAFF
TRBV28	-	once	TRBJ1-1	TGTGCCGGCAGTTTACAGGCCAGGCGAAAAGCTTTCTTT	CAGSLQARRKAFF
TRBV20-1	-	-	TRBJ1-1	TGCAGTGCTAGTCGGGTAGGGGAGAACACTGAAGCTTTCTTT	CSASRVGENTEAFF
TRBV7-9	-	few	TRBJ1-3	TGTGCCAGCAGCTCCTCGGGGAGCAGAAACACCATATATTTT	CASSSSGSRNTIYF
TRBV5-6	TRBD2	-	TRBJ2-5	TGTGCCAGCAGCGTCAGCGGGGGGGAGACCCAGTACTTC	CASSVSGGETQYF
TRBV5-4	TRBD1	-	TRBJ2-7	TGTGCCAGCAGCCGGCCCGGGACAGGGCCCTACGAGCAGTACTTC	CASSRPGTGPYEQYF
TRBV5-1	TRBD2	-	TRBJ2-5	TGCGCCAGCAGCTTGGGTCTAGCGGGAGGATCCCAAGAGACCCAGTACTTC	CASSLGLAGGSQETQYF
TRBV5-5	-	-	TRBJ1-2	TGTGCCAGCAGCTTGGTCCAGGGGCAGAACTATGGCTACACCTTC	CASSLVQGQNYGYTF
TRBV6-5	TRBD1	few	TRBJ2-2	TGTGCCAGCTCTGGACAGGTCCCCGGGGAGCTGTTTTTT	CASSGQVPGELFF
TRBV10-3	-	-	TRBJ1-1	TGTGCCATCAGTGGGCAGGGACAGAACACTGAAGCTTTCTTT	CAISGQGQNTEAFF